This T cell receptor (beta chain) comes out of a study of early T cells in non-severe SARS-CoV-2 infection. On the study more broadly: Sequencing of unsorted whole blood was done on bulk RNA, leaving chains unpaired. Whole-study findings and limits: VDJdb matching skewed toward anti-spike CD8 responses, missing private and CD4 specificities.

On this clonotype: Its antigen is unidentified.

Individual cDNA molecules received unique molecular identifiers during library preparation. Each CDR3 protein is one row after TCRdb ran MiXCR on the 5' RACE reads. The sample has 75,000 to 90,000 distinct CDR3 sequences; about 10% are singletons. The origin of this receptor is an adult who was a healthcare worker with PCR-confirmed SARS-CoV-2 infection or an uninfected control (not recorded which). This specimen was whole blood, taken at baseline.

The chain's CDR3 is CASSLRGGSDTGELFF. CDR3 in DNA: TGTGCCAGCAGCTTGAGGGGCGGGAGCGACACCGGGGAGCTGTTTTTT. The chain carries TRBV7-6 and TRBJ2-2; 7 nucleotides agree with TRBD2. The ends lost 3 bases at V and 3 bases at J; junction bases unmatched: 7. This CDR3 is built from 16 residues. Germline CDR1 and CDR2: SGHVS and FNYEAQ.